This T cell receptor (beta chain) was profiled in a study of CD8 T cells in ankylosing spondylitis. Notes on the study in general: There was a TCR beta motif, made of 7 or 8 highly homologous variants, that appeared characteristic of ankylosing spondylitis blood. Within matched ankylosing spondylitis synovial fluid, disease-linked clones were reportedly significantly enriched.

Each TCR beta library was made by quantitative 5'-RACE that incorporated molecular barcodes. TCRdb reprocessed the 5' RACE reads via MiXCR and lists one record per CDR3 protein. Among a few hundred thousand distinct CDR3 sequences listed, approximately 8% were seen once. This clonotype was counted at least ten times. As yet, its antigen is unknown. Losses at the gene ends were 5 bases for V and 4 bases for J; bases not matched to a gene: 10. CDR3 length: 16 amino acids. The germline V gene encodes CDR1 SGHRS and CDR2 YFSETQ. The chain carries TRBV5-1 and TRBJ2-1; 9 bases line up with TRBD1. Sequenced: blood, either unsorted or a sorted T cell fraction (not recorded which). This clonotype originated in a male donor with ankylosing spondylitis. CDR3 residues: CASRGGGQGLYNEQFF. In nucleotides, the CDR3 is TGCGCCAGCAGAGGAGGGGGACAGGGTCTTTACAATGAGCAGTTCTTC.